This T cell receptor (beta chain) came from a study of graft-versus-host responses after intestinal transplantation. Overall study context: Following induction with anti-thymocyte globulin, all recipients were given tacrolimus and steroids for roughly three years.

Notes on this clone: Its antigen is unknown.

The repertoire was sequenced with immunoSEQ multiplex PCR; TCRdb's copy has only in-frame clones and lacks some. The sample yields around 130,000 clones, about 92% seen once. In germline, CDR1 is LNHDA, CDR2 SQIVND (reference sequence). Trimming shortened V by 7 bases and J by 4 bases, and 15 bases separated the two germline ends. The CDR3 loop spans 14 amino acids. Findings of the study overall: GvH clones appeared in recipient marrow, some first in ileum or blood. An association linked early post-transplant HvG declines with peak circulating GvH clone levels.

The sequencing here drew on unstimulated CD4+ T cells sorted from spleen or lymph node cells, taken before intestinal transplant. This clonotype was sampled from a human donor who received an intestinal transplant. V usage is TRBV19 and J usage is TRBJ2-3; D is ambiguous. CDR3 DNA: TGTGCCAGTACAGGTGTCTACACCGCAGATACGCAGTATTTT. It yields the protein CASTGVYTADTQYF.